Listed here is a single T cell receptor (beta chain). This sample was taken from a study of T cell changes during pregnancy in multiple sclerosis. The repertoire was sequenced with immunoSEQ multiplex PCR; TCRdb's copy has only in-frame clones and lacks some. The data show tens of thousands of clones, about 93% seen once. V was pared by 7 bases and J by 3 bases, with 12 bases of the junction left unmatched. Germline assignment: CDR1 LNHDA and CDR2 SQIVND (reference sequence). The CDR3 spans 17 residues. This specimen consisted of peripheral blood, obtained in the first trimester of pregnancy. The V gene is TRBV19, the J gene TRBJ1-5, with 10 positions matching TRBD1. The receptor was isolated from a female donor with multiple sclerosis, enrolled in a pregnancy study. The CDR3 DNA sequence: TGTGCCAGTATTGGGGGGACAGGGGTCCATCTCAATCAGCCCCAGCATTTT. Protein: CASIGGTGVHLNQPQHF.